The sequence of this T cell receptor beta chain was determined in a study of cytomegalovirus exposure and HLA in healthy donors. 60 Vbeta and 13 Jbeta primers were used in PCR. Generated by immunoSEQ multiplex PCR, the TCRdb table keeps only in-frame clones and is missing some. The table includes about 82,000 clones, approximately 80% detected once. The V gene's germline CDR1 is SEHNR and CDR2 FQNEAQ (reference sequence). The V end lost 3 bases, the J end lost 1 base, and 13 bases lay between the germline ends. The CDR3 loop spans 15 amino acids. This clone appeared a few times. The antigen is unknown. Broader study findings: As a later analysis showed, a missense DCLRE1C variant was linked to trimming of TCR beta V- and J-genes. Evidence from a later analysis indicated that most CMV-associated TCR beta chains looked HLA-restricted. Cytomegalovirus-associated status was assigned to some 160 TCR beta chains.

This cohort consisted of healthy bone marrow donors. V gene TRBV7-9 combines with J gene TRBJ2-7, with a tentative D call TRBD1 (5 bases). The origin of this receptor is a man aged 50-60 years in good health and CMV-seronegative. Sequences were obtained from PBMCs. The CDR3 DNA reads TGTGCCAGCAGCTTCTTAGGGGCCGTATCCTACGAGCAGTACTTC. Translation: CASSFLGAVSYEQYF.